This TCR beta chain was found in a study of shared clonotypes between healthy human individuals. Measured with immunoSEQ multiplex PCR; TCRdb has only the in-frame clones, and not every one. Of fewer than 400,000 clones listed, less than 85% are singletons. CDR3 size: 13 residues. Per the germline V gene, CDR1 is SGHRS and CDR2 is YFSETQ. V lost 2 bases to trimming and J lost 4 bases, with 9 bases between them. The sequencing sample was made of memory CD4+ T cells sorted from blood. The subset is: CD45RA-negative fraction. This chain connects TRBV5-1 to TRBJ1-2; no clear D. This clonotype was obtained from a young man in good health. The CDR3 reads CASSFGQAYGYTF. For the CDR3, the DNA is TGCGCCAGCAGCTTTGGGCAGGCCTATGGCTACACCTTC.